This T cell receptor beta chain comes out of a study of human T cells and chemical hapten exposure. Study overall: How much TCR each sample yielded varied, mostly because pooled library volumes differed slightly.

Germline CDR1 is SGHTA and CDR2 is FQGNSA. The CDR3 loop spans 12 amino acids. Trimming removed 5 bases from V and 6 bases from J, with 5 bases in between. Total RNA extraction was carried out from unfractionated whole blood. It was the library that attached unique molecular identifiers to individual cDNA molecules. As handled by the study authors: Counts of TCRs in each sample centred on a median of around 96,000 and extended from approximately 20,000 to 700,000. Each CDR3 protein gets one entry after TCRdb re-called the reads with MiXCR. It is TCRdb's table, rather than the study itself, that gives the V and J calls and clone size. The table includes 120,000 or so distinct CDR3 sequences, more than 8.5% detected once.

This receptor was obtained from a human donor in good health. Some clones in this sample may be carry-over from other donors' samples. J is TRBJ1-6 and V is TRBV7-2; no definite D call. The sequencing input was whole blood. For the CDR3, the DNA is TGTGCCAGCAGCCCAAGTAATTCACCCCTCCACTTT. It yields the protein CASSPSNSPLHF.